The rows below give T cell receptor beta chains drawn from one sample of a study of siplizumab effects on memory and regulatory T cells. Libraries were prepared by immunoSEQ multiplex PCR; TCRdb keeps only in-frame clonotypes and omits some of them. The sample holds about 120,000 clones, roughly 94% seen once. The sequencing input was non-Treg CD4+ T cells sorted from blood. These receptor sequences come from a human donor in good health. Both conserved end residues are part of each CDR3. A D gene is named only where the DNA matches it firmly. Part of the rows lack a size; the others show once, few, many or a class for expanded clones.

TRBJ2-1 | TRBV5-8 | NA | TRBD2 | TGTGCCAGCAGTTCCGGGACTAGCGGCTACAATGAGCAGTTCTTC | CASSSGTSGYNEQFF
TRBJ1-5 | TRBV2 | NA | TRBD1 | TGTGCCAGCAGTGAGACAGGGAACAATCAGCCCCAGCATTTT | CASSETGNNQPQHF
TRBJ2-3 | TRBV27 | NA | NA | TGTGCCAGCAGTTGGACGGGCACAGATACGCAGTATTTT | CASSWTGTDTQYF
TRBJ1-2 | TRBV10-3 | NA | NA | TGTGCCATCAGTGCACCACCCAACTATGGCTACACCTTC | CAISAPPNYGYTF
TRBJ2-3 | TRBV5-4 | NA | TRBD2 | TGTGCCAGCAGCCCGGGGGGTCTGGAGTACACAGATACGCAGTATTTT | CASSPGGLEYTDTQYF
TRBJ1-5 | TRBV14 | NA | NA | TGTGCCAGCAGCCAAGGTCTCAATCAGCCCCAGCATTTT | CASSQGLNQPQHF
TRBJ2-1 | TRBV7-2 | NA | TRBD1 | TGTGCCAGCAGCACAGGGGGCTTCTACAATGAGCAGTTCTTC | CASSTGGFYNEQFF
TRBJ2-3 | TRBV5-1 | once | NA | TGCGCCAGCTCCTTAGGGGGAGGGCCAGCAGATACGCAGTATTTT | CASSLGGGPADTQYF
TRBJ1-4 | TRBV4-1 | once | NA | TGCGCCAGCAGCCAGGCCGGGAGGGAAAAACTGTTTTTT | CASSQAGREKLFF
TRBJ1-2 | TRBV6-1 | NA | TRBD1 | TGTGCCAGCTCCACAGGGGACCCACCCTACACCTTC | CASSTGDPPYTF
TRBJ1-1 | TRBV10-3 | NA | TRBD1 | TGTGCCATCAGCGGTGGGACAGGGGGTCTAGGCACTGAAGCTTTCTTT | CAISGGTGGLGTEAFF
TRBJ1-1 | TRBV19 | once | TRBD1 | TGTGCCAGTAGTGCAACCGGGACAGGGCGAATGAACACTGAAGCTTTCTTT | CASSATGTGRMNTEAFF
TRBJ1-1 | TRBV19 | NA | NA | TGTGCCACCCAATTGGGAGCTGAAGCTTTCTTT | CATQLGAEAFF
TRBJ2-1 | TRBV4-2 | NA | NA | TGTGCCAGCAGCCAAGGCTCCTACAATGAGCAGTTCTTC | CASSQGSYNEQFF
TRBJ2-3 | TRBV2 | NA | NA | TGTGCCGGGCAGGGTGATGCAGATACGCAGTATTTT | CAGQGDADTQYF
TRBJ2-1 | TRBV11-2 | NA | TRBD2 | TGTGCCAGCAGCTTAGTGACTAGCGGGAGACGTGAGCAGTTCTTC | CASSLVTSGRREQFF
TRBJ2-7 | TRBV6-5 | NA | TRBD1 | TGTGCCAGCAGGGCCGGGACAGGGGTCGAGCAGTACTTC | CASRAGTGVEQYF
TRBJ2-6 | TRBV18 | NA | NA | TGTGCCAGCTCACCGTCCTCTGGGGCCAACGTCCTGACTTTC | CASSPSSGANVLTF
TRBJ1-1 | TRBV7-2 | NA | NA | TGTGCCAGCAGCTTTAAAAATTCGGCTGAAGCTTTCTTT | CASSFKNSAEAFF
TRBJ2-3 | TRBV7-9 | NA | NA | TGTGCCAGCAGCTCAGACTTCCAGTCAGATACGCAGTATTTT | CASSSDFQSDTQYF
TRBJ2-1 | TRBV11-3 | NA | NA | TGTGCCAGCAGATCAAACGTGTCGGGGCTGCAGTTCTTC | CASRSNVSGLQFF
TRBJ2-5 | TRBV7-7 | NA | NA | TGTGCCAGCAGCTTAGGGACAATACAAGAGACCCAGTACTTC | CASSLGTIQETQYF
TRBJ2-5 | TRBV19 | once | NA | TGTGCCAGTAGTGCCTATGATTCGACCCAGTACTTC | CASSAYDSTQYF
TRBJ2-3 | TRBV5-1 | NA | NA | TGCGCCAGCAGCCGCATGACACGCACAGATACGCAGTATTTT | CASSRMTRTDTQYF
TRBJ2-1 | TRBV6-1 | NA | TRBD2 | TGTGCCAGCAGTGAGCCCGGGGGGGGGTCCTACAATGAGCAGTTCTTC | CASSEPGGGSYNEQFF
TRBJ1-2 | TRBV14 | NA | NA | TGTGCCAGCAGCCAAGGGACGGCCTTAGCTAACTATGGCTACACCTTC | CASSQGTALANYGYTF
TRBJ2-6 | TRBV29-1 | NA | NA | TGCAGCGTTGACTCTAGCTCTGGGGCCAACGTCCTGACTTTC | CSVDSSSGANVLTF
TRBJ2-2 | TRBV19 | NA | TRBD2 | TGTGCCAGTAGTCACGCGGGAGAGCTCACCGGGGAGCTGTTTTTT | CASSHAGELTGELFF
TRBJ2-7 | TRBV18 | NA | TRBD2 | TGTGCCAGCTCACCCGGGACTAACGACTACGAGCAGTACTTC | CASSPGTNDYEQYF
TRBJ2-5 | TRBV19 | NA | NA | TGTGCCAGCCGGAGCGGGGAGACCCAGTACTTC | CASRSGETQYF
TRBJ2-7 | TRBV28 | NA | TRBD2 | TGTGCCAGCATGTTTATTGGACTAGCGGGAGAAAAAGAGCAGTACTTC | CASMFIGLAGEKEQYF
TRBJ1-6 | TRBV6-1 | NA | TRBD1 | TGTGCCAGCAGTGATGGACAGGGCCCACCCCTCCACTTT | CASSDGQGPPLHF
TRBJ1-2 | TRBV5-4 | NA | NA | TGTGCCAGCGGGATGGACTCGCTCCTGGCCAACTATGGCTACACCTTC | CASGMDSLLANYGYTF
TRBJ2-7 | TRBV4-2 | once | NA | TGTGCCAGCAGCCAAGGAATAGGGAATTTCTACGAGCAGTACTTC | CASSQGIGNFYEQYF
TRBJ2-7 | TRBV7-2 | few | NA | TGTGCCAGCAGCTTAGCGTTGCAGACAAGGGACGAGCAGTACTTC | CASSLALQTRDEQYF
TRBJ2-7 | TRBV2 | NA | NA | TGTGCCAGCAGTGAAATCGCAGGGAGCTCCTACGAGCAGTACTTC | CASSEIAGSSYEQYF
TRBJ2-3 | TRBV7-6 | once | TRBD1 | TGTGCCAGCAGCTTAGCGCAAAGGGGGCACACAGATACGCAGTATTTT | CASSLAQRGHTDTQYF
TRBJ2-2 | TRBV25-1 | NA | NA | TGTGCCAGCAGTGACCCTTACCGGGAGCTGTTTTTT | CASSDPYRELFF
TRBJ2-7 | TRBV7-2 | NA | TRBD1 | TGTGCCAGCATCAAATTATTCGCCGGGACAGGGGTCTACGAGCAGTACTTC | CASIKLFAGTGVYEQYF
TRBJ1-5 | TRBV19 | NA | TRBD1 | TGTGCCAGTAGTGTGGACAGGGGGGACAATCAGCCCCAGCATTTT | CASSVDRGDNQPQHF
TRBJ2-1 | TRBV6-1 | NA | NA | TGTGCCAGCAGTGAAAACAGGGTTAGCTACAATGAGCAGTTCTTC | CASSENRVSYNEQFF
TRBJ1-5 | TRBV6-1 | once | TRBD1 | TGTGCCAGCAGTGGCCGACAGGGGGTTCAGCCCCAGCATTTT | CASSGRQGVQPQHF
TRBJ1-5 | TRBV18 | few | TRBD1 | TGTGCCAGTTCCGAAGGGACAGGAAATCAGCCCCAGCATTTT | CASSEGTGNQPQHF
TRBJ1-2 | TRBV6-5 | NA | NA | TGTGCCAGCAGTTCCGGGAGGGACTATGGCTACACCTTC | CASSSGRDYGYTF
TRBJ2-7 | TRBV25-1 | NA | NA | TGTGCCAGCAGGAGCGCAGGGGTCGAGCAGTACTTC | CASRSAGVEQYF
TRBJ1-6 | TRBV27 | NA | NA | TGTGCCAGCAGTTTATATCGACAGAATAATTCACCCCTCCACTTT | CASSLYRQNNSPLHF
TRBJ2-5 | TRBV25-1 | NA | TRBD2 | TGTGCCAGCAGCCCAACGCGACTAGCGGGGGTAAAGACCCAGTACTTC | CASSPTRLAGVKTQYF
TRBJ2-5 | TRBV7-9 | NA | NA | TGTGCCAGCAGCTACATGGGCACCCAAGAGACCCAGTACTTC | CASSYMGTQETQYF
TRBJ2-1 | TRBV11-1 | NA | TRBD2 | TGTGCCAGCAGCCCATGGCTAAGCGGGAGGACCCTTGAGCAGTTCTTC | CASSPWLSGRTLEQFF
TRBJ1-3 | TRBV5-6 | NA | NA | TGTGCCAGCAGCTTGGCCAGGTACGGCGTGATAGGAAACACCATATATTTT | CASSLARYGVIGNTIYF